This TCR beta chain was captured in a study of blood T cell repertoires in COVID-19. Study summary: Both acute and convalescent COVID-19 samples were obtained from the United States, Italy and Spain. Sample material is recorded as cDNA or gDNA derived from T cells, B-cell-depleted T cells, or PBMCs.

The CDR3 runs to 15 residues. Deletions cut 4 bases from V and 2 bases from J, with 16 bases between. In germline, CDR1 is SGHRS, CDR2 YFSETQ. In the original processing: Amplifying reference gene primers gave estimates of nucleated cell counts. Assay used: immunoSEQ multiplex PCR; TCRdb lists only in-frame clones, some missing. For V, J and clone size, that table is used; D and trimming come from the DNA. The sample includes about 68,000 clones, 91% of them seen just once. The specimen sequenced was peripheral blood. The sequence derives from an older woman with active COVID-19. V gene TRBV5-1 combines with J gene TRBJ2-7; a weak D match, TRBD1 (6 bases). The CDR3 bases are TGCGCCAGCAGCGCTTCAGGGGAGCCCACCTACGAGCAGTACTTC. Translation: CASSASGEPTYEQYF.